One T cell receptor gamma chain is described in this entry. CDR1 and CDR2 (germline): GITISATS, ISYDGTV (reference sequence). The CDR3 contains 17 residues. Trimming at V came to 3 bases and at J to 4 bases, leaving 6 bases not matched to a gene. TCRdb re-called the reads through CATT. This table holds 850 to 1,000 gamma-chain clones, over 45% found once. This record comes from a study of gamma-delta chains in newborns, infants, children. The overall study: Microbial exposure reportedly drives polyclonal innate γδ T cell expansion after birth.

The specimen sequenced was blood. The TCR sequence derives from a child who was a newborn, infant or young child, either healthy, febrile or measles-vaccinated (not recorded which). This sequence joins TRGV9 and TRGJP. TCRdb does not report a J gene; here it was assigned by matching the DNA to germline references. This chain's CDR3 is CALWESLQELGKKIKVF. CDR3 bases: TGTGCCTTGTGGGAGTCCCTTCAAGAGTTGGGCAAAAAAATCAAGGTATTT.